This record covers a single T cell receptor (beta chain). A few counts support this clonotype. Its antigen remains unidentified. Base qualities are not provided; no much larger clone lies one nucleotide away. These data belong to a study of regulatory T cells in long-lasting Graves disease (dated by TCRdb to the early 2020s). About the investigation overall: In the newly diagnosed Graves' disease group, patients had been taking antithyroid drugs for less than 3 months. The study was registered as a clinical trial and conducted in China. A total of approximately 35 samples underwent TCR sequencing: around 13 from persistent and roughly 20 from newly diagnosed Graves' disease patients. Persistent Graves' disease patients were compared with newly diagnosed Graves' disease patients by peripheral blood TCR sequencing and RNA sequencing. The paper's findings and limits, for the study overall: Preferential use of TRBV28, TRBJ1-2 and TRBJ2-5 was observed in persistent disease, whereas TRBV20-1 and TRBJ2-1 were favored in newly diagnosed disease. Persistent Graves' disease patients showed lower TCR Shannon entropy and fewer highly expanded clones than newly diagnosed patients, suggesting clonal expansion. Persistent patients shared more public clonotypes among themselves (around 2,500) than newly diagnosed patients did (about 970). The authors noted that the small sample size was a limitation that may lower accuracy. Peripheral blood alone was examined, since thyroid tissue, which constituted the primary lesion, could not be accessed. Sequencing and analysis were limited to the TCR beta chain.

This specimen's time point label, interpreted: newly diagnosed GD, antithyroid drugs for less than 3 months. For both TCR sequencing and RNA sequencing, RNA was extracted from PBMCs using TRIzol. The diagnosis of Graves' disease was made according to American Thyroid Association guidelines. The patients came from an endocrinology department in Xi'an, China. Each patient gave roughly 10 milliliters of peripheral blood, collected in an EDTA anticoagulant tube. Ficoll Paque Plus density gradient separation was used to isolate PBMCs, and no additional T cell sorting was done. An Agilent 2100 Bioanalyzer and agarose gel were used to assess RNA quality, and a NanoDrop 2000 was used to measure RNA concentration. Taken from the germline V gene (reference sequence), the CDR1 and CDR2 loops are DFQATT and SNEGSKA. The junction carries 18 bases between V and J, which are trimmed by 0 bases and 7 bases respectively. Including cysteine and phenylalanine, the CDR3 has 15 amino acids. Only the CDR3 DNA stays, 45 bases, in frame from base 1.

The protocol used for the library was multiplex PCR. TCRdb lists the instrument as Illumina HiSeq 4000. CDR3 regions were amplified by Arm-PCR with iRepertoire HTBI primers to construct TCR beta libraries. PCR products were gel purified before sequencing. Per the source publication's procedure: Across samples, around 62 TRBV and 13 to 15 TRBJ segments were identified and used for gene usage analysis of CDR3 amino acid clonotypes. COPE and FqMerger were used to merge filtered high-quality paired reads into contigs. Contigs were aligned with BLAST to IMGT TRBV, TRBD and TRBJ reference genes, and CDR3 was defined per IMGT. Highly expanded clones were defined as clonotypes with a frequency above 0.1%. Shannon entropy was used to measure repertoire diversity, and the Gini coefficient was used to measure V-J evenness. Public clonotypes were defined as clonotypes shared by more than one individual. TCRdb trimmed public reads at Q25 via fastp, called clones via MiXCR and kept in-frame beta chains. Under each unique CDR3 protein, matching rows form one entry showing the most common genes and DNA. It is TCRdb's table, rather than the study itself, that gives the V and J calls and clone size. Counted in this sample were some 230,000 distinct CDR3 sequences; roughly 18% of them appeared once. Approximately 24% of the sample belongs to the ten largest clones.

The TCR comes from a female donor with Graves disease. The source material was peripheral blood mononuclear cells (PBMCs), sampled at new diagnosis, from a patient treated with antithyroid drugs. The chain links TRBV20-1 with TRBJ1-2; there is no confident call for the D gene. The CDR3 region reads CSARDITRPTGGYTF. The sequence in DNA is TGCAGTGCTAGAGATATTACCCGACCCACGGGTGGCTACACCTTC.